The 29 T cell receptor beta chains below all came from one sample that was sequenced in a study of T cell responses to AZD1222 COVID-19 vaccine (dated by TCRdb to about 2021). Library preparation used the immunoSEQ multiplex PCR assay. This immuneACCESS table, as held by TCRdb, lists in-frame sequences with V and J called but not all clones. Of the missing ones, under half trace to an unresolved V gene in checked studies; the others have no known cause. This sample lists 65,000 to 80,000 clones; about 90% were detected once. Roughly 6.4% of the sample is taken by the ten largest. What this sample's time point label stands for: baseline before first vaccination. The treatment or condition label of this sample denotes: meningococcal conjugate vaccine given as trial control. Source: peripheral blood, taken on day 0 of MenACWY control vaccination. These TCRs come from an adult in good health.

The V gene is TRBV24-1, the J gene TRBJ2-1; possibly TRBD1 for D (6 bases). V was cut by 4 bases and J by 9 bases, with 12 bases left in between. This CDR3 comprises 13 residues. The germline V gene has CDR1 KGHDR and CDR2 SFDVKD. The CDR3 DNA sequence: TGTGCCACCAGTGAGGCGAACAGGGCTGAGCAGTTCTTC. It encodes CATSEANRAEQFF.

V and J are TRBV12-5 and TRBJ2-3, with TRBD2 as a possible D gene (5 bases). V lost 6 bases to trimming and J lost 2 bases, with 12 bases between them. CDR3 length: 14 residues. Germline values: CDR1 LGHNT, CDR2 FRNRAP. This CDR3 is CASGPRGNTDTQYF. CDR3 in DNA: TGTGCTAGTGGCCCCCGGGGTAACACAGATACGCAGTATTTT.

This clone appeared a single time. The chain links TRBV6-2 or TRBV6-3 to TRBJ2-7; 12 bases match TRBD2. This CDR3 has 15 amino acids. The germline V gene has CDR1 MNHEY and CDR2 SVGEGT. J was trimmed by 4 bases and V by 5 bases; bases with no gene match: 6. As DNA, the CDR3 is TGTGCCAGCAGTAGATGGACTAGCGGGATATACGAGCAGTACTTC. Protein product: CASSRWTSGIYEQYF.

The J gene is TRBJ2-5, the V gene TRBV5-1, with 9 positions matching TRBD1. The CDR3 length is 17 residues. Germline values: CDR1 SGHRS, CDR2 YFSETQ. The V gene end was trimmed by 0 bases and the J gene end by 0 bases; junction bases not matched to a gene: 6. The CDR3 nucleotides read TGCGCCAGCAGCTTGGACGGGACAGGGAGCCACCAAGAGACCCAGTACTTC. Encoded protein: CASSLDGTGSHQETQYF. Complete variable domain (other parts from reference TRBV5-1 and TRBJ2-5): KAGVTQTPRYLIKTRGQQVTLSCSPISGHRSVSWYQQTPGQGLQFLFEYFSETQRNKGNFPGRFSGRQFSNSRSEMNVSTLELGDSALYLCASSLDGTGSHQETQYFGPGTRLLVL.

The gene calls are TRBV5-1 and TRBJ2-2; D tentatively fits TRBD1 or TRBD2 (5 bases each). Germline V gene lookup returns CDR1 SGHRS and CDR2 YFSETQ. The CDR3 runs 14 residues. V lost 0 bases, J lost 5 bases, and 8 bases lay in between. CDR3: CASSLDWGTGELFF. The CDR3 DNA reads TGCGCCAGCAGCTTGGATTGGGGGACCGGGGAGCTGTTTTTT. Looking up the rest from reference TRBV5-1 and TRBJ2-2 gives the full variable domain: KAGVTQTPRYLIKTRGQQVTLSCSPISGHRSVSWYQQTPGQGLQFLFEYFSETQRNKGNFPGRFSGRQFSNSRSEMNVSTLELGDSALYLCASSLDWGTGELFFGEGSRLTVL.

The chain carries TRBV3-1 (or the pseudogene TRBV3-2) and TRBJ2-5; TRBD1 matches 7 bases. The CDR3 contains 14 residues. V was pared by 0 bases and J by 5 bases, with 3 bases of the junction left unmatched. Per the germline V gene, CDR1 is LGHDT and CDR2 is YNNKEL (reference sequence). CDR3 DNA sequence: TGTGCCAGCAGCCAAGAAGGGGGCGGGGAGACCCAGTACTTC. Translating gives CASSQEGGGETQYF.

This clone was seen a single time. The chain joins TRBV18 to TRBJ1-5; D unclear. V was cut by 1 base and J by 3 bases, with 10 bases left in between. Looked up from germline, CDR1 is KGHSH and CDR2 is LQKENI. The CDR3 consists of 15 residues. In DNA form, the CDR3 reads TGTGCCAGCTCACCACGGCAGTCTCTCAATCAGCCCCAGCATTTT. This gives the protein CASSPRQSLNQPQHF.

The CDR3 nucleotides are TGTGCCAGTCAGACTAGGGGCGAGACCCAGTACTTC. Its translation: CASQTRGETQYF. The chain is built from TRBV7-9 and TRBJ2-5; D possibly corresponds to TRBD2 (6 bases). V lost 9 bases and J 5 bases, leaving 13 bases between the germline ends. CDR3 length equals 12 residues. Germline CDR1 reads SEHNR; CDR2 reads FQNEAQ (reference sequence).

The chain's CDR3 is CASGLTVTYSNQPQHF. The CDR3, as DNA: TGTGCCAGCGGGCTGACAGTTACCTATAGCAATCAGCCCCAGCATTTT. The chain has TRBV28 and TRBJ1-5; possibly TRBD1 for D (5 bases). The CDR3 is 16 residues long. Germline assignment: CDR1 MDHEN and CDR2 SYDVKM. The germline V and J ends were trimmed by 8 bases and 0 bases, with 17 bases remaining between them.

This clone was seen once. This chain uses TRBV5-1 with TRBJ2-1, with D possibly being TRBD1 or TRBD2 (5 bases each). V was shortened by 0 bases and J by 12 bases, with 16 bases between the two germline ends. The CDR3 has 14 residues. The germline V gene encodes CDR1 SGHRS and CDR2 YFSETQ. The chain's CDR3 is CASSLGDGPLAQFF. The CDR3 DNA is TGCGCCAGCAGCTTGGGGGACGGCCCCCTGGCGCAGTTCTTC.

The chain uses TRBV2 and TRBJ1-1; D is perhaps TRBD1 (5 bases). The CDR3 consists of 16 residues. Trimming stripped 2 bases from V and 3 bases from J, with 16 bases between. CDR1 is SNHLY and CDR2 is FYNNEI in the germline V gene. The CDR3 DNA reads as TGTGCCAGCAGTGAATTGAGGGGTAGGAGGGACACTGAAGCTTTCTTT. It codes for CASSELRGRRDTEAFF.

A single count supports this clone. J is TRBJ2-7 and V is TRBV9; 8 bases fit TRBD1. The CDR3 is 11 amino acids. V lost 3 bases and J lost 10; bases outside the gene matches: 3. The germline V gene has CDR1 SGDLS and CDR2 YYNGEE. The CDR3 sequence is CASSAGTGQYF. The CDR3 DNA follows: TGTGCCAGCAGCGCCGGGACAGGACAGTACTTC.

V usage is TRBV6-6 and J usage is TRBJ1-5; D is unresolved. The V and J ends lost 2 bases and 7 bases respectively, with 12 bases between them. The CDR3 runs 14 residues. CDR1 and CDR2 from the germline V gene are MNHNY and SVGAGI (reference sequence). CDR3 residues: CASSYGDSGQPQHF. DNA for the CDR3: TGTGCCAGCAGTTACGGTGATTCGGGACAGCCCCAGCATTTT.

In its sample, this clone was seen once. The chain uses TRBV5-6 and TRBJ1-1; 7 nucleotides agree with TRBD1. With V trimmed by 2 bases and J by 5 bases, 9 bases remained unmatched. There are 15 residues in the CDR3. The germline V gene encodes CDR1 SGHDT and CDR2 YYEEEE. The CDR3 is CASSFREDRQTEAFF. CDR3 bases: TGTGCCAGCAGCTTCCGGGAGGACAGGCAAACTGAAGCTTTCTTT.

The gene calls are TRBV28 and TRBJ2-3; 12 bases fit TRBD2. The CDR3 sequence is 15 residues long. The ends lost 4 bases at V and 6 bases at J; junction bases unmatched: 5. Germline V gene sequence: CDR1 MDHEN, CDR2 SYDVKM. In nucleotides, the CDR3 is TGTGCCAGCAGTTCACTTGGGACTAGCGGGGATACGCAGTATTTT. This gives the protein CASSSLGTSGDTQYF.

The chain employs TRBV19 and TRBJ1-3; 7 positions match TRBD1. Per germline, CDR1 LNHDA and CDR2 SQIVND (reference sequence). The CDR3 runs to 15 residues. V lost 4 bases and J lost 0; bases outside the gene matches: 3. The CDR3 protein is CASSRGDSSGNTIYF. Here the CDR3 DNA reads TGTGCCAGTAGTAGGGGGGACAGCTCTGGAAACACCATATATTTT.

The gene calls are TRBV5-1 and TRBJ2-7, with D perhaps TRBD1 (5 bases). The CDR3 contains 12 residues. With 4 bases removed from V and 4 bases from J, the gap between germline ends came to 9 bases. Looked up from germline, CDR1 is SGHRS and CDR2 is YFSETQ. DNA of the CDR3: TGCGCCAGCAGCGTTCAGGGATACGAGCAGTACTTC. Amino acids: CASSVQGYEQYF.

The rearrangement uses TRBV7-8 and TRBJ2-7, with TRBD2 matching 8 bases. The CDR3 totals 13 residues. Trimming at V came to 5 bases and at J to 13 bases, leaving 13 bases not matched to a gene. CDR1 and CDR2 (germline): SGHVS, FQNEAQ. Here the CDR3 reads CASSRTSGGHLYF. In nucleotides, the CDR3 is TGTGCCAGCAGCCGAACTAGCGGAGGCCACCTTTACTTC.

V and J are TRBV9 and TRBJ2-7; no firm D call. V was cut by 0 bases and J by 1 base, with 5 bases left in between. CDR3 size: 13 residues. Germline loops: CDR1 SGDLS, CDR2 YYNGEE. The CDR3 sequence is CASSVGPSYEQYF. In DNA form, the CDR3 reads TGTGCCAGCAGCGTAGGCCCATCCTACGAGCAGTACTTC.

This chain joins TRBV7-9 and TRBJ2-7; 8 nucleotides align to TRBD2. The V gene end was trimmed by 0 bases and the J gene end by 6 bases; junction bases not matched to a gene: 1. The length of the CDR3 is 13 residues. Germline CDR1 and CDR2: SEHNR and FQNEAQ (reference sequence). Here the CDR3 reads CASSLASGAEQYF. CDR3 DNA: TGTGCCAGCAGCTTAGCTAGCGGGGCCGAGCAGTACTTC.

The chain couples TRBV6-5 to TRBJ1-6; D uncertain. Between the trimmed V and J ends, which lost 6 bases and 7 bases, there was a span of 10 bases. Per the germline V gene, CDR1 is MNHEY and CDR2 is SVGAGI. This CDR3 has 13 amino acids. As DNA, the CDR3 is TGTGCCAGCAGCTTAACGATAAATTCACCCCTCCACTTT. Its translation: CASSLTINSPLHF.

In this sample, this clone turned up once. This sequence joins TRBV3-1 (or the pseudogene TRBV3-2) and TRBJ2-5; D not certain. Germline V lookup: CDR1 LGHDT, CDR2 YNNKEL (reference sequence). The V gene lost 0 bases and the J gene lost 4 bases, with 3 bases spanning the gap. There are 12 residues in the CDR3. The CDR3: CASSQDGETQYF. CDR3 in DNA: TGTGCCAGCAGCCAAGACGGAGAGACCCAGTACTTC.

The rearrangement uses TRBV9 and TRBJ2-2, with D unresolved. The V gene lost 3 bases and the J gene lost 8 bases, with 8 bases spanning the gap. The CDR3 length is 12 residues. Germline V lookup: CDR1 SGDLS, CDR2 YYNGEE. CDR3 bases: TGTGCCAGCAGCGGACAAACGGGGGAGCTGTTTTTT. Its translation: CASSGQTGELFF.

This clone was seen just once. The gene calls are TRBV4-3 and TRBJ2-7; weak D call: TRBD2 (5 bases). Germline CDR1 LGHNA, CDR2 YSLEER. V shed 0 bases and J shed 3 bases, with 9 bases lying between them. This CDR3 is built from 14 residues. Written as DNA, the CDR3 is TGCGCCAGCAGCCAAGACCTCGGGGACTACGAGCAGTACTTC. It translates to CASSQDLGDYEQYF.

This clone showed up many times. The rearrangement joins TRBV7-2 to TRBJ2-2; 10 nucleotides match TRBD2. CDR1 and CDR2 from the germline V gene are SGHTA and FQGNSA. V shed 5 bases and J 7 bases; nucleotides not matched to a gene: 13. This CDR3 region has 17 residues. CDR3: CASSLRASGSFRGELFF. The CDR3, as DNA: TGTGCCAGCAGCCTACGAGCTAGCGGGAGCTTTCGCGGGGAGCTGTTTTTT.

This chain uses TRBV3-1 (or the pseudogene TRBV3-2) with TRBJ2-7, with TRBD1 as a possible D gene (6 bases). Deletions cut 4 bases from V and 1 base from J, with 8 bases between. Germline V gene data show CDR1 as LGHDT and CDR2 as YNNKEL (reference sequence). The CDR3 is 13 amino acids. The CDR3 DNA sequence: TGTGCCAGCAGCCGGGGGACATCCTACGAGCAGTACTTC. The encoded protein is CASSRGTSYEQYF.

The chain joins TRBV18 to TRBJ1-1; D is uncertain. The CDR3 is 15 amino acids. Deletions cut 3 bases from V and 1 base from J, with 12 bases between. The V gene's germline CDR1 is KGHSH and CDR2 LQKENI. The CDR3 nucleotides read TGTGCCAGCTCACCTGGGAGACACCGGAACACTGAAGCTTTCTTT. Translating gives CASSPGRHRNTEAFF.

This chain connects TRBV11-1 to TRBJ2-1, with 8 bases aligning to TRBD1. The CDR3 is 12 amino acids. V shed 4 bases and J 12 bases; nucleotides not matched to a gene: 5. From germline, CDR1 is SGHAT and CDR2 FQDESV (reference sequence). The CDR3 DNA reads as TGTGCCAGCAGCTCCGACAGGGGTTGGCAGTTCTTC. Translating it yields CASSSDRGWQFF.

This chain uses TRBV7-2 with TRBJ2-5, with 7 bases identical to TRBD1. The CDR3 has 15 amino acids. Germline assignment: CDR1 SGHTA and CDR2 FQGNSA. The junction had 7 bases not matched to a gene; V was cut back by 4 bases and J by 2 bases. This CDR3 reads CASSSTGQLQETQYF. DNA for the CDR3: TGTGCCAGCAGCTCCACGGGACAGCTACAAGAGACCCAGTACTTC.